This entry lists 14 T cell receptor beta chains sequenced from one sample in a study of blood T cell repertoires in COVID-19. Assay used: immunoSEQ multiplex PCR; TCRdb lists only in-frame clones, some missing. Among 20,000 or so clones listed, less than 90% were seen once. The sample consisted of peripheral blood. These receptor sequences come from a human donor with acute or convalescent COVID-19. The donor label of this sample is uncertain.

The rearrangement uses TRBV7-2 and TRBJ2-4; 12 bases match TRBD2. V lost 5 bases and J lost 3; bases outside the gene matches: 14. The CDR3 contains 19 residues. CDR1 is SGHTA, CDR2 FQGNSA, per germline. CDR3 protein: CASSTGLAGGYTGKNIQYF. CDR3 nucleotide sequence: TGTGCCAGCAGCACCGGCCTAGCGGGAGGGTATACAGGCAAAAACATTCAGTACTTC.

The V call is TRBV19, the J call TRBJ2-2, with 9 bases lining up with TRBD2. V lost 6 bases and J lost 5; bases outside the gene matches: 1. The V gene's germline CDR1 is LNHDA and CDR2 SQIVND (reference sequence). This CDR3 spans 13 amino acids. CDR3 loop: CASRTSGTGELFF. The CDR3 DNA follows: TGTGCCAGTAGAACTAGCGGGACCGGGGAGCTGTTTTTT.

This chain uses TRBV6-2 or TRBV6-3 with TRBJ2-1; 8 nucleotides match TRBD2. V shed 5 bases, J shed 6 bases, and the junction held 9 bases outside the gene matches. In germline, CDR1 is MNHEY, CDR2 SVGEGT. The CDR3 runs 15 residues. CDR3 nucleotides: TGTGCCAGCAGTGATCCGGGACTAGGGATCAATGAGCAGTTCTTC. This encodes CASSDPGLGINEQFF.

The rearrangement links TRBV5-4 to TRBJ2-2; D not certain. V was shortened by 4 bases and J by 6 bases, with 13 bases between the two germline ends. The CDR3 extends over 14 amino acids. CDR1 SGHNT and CDR2 YYREEE come from the germline V gene (reference sequence). The CDR3 protein is CASSPIGVAGELFF. The CDR3 DNA reads TGTGCCAGCAGCCCCATTGGAGTGGCCGGGGAGCTGTTTTTT. Full variable domain (rest looked up from reference TRBV5-4 and TRBJ2-2): ETGVTQSPTHLIKTRGQQVTLRCSSQSGHNTVSWYQQALGQGPQFIFQYYREEENGRGNFPPRFSGLQFPNYSSELNVNALELDDSALYLCASSPIGVAGELFFGEGSRLTVL.

The CDR3 coding sequence is TGTGCCAGCAGTGGGGGGCTAAGCTCCTATAATTCACCCCTCCACTTT. Translated, it gives CASSGGLSSYNSPLHF. The V call is TRBV2, the J call TRBJ1-6; D perhaps matches TRBD1 (6 bases). V gave up 4 bases and J gave up 0 bases, with 10 bases separating them. Per the germline V gene, CDR1 is SNHLY and CDR2 is FYNNEI. The CDR3 contains 16 residues.

This clone was seen only once. The chain is built from TRBV5-1 and TRBJ2-5; 8 positions match TRBD1. The V segment lost 4 bases and the J segment 2 bases; nucleotides outside the gene matches: 4. From germline, CDR1 is SGHRS and CDR2 YFSETQ. The CDR3 is 14 amino acids. The CDR3 protein is CASSVTGVQETQYF. The DNA of the CDR3 is TGCGCCAGCAGCGTGACAGGGGTTCAAGAGACCCAGTACTTC.

This clone was counted a single time. The rearrangement joins TRBV7-2 to TRBJ2-3; D unresolved. Germline-derived CDR1 and CDR2 are SGHTA and FQGNSA. V shed 1 base and J shed 0 bases, with 11 bases lying between them. The CDR3 contains 16 residues. The CDR3 reads CASSLEARISTDTQYF. The CDR3 DNA reads TGTGCCAGCAGCTTAGAGGCGAGGATCAGCACAGATACGCAGTATTTT.

The chain employs TRBV5-6 and TRBJ2-7; 7 bases are shared with TRBD2. This CDR3 has 15 amino acids. Germline CDR1 SGHDT, CDR2 YYEEEE. J was trimmed by 3 bases and V by 4 bases; bases with no gene match: 10. CDR3 sequence: CASSGSGGGNYEQYF. The CDR3 region has the DNA TGTGCCAGCAGCGGTTCGGGGGGAGGGAACTACGAGCAGTACTTC.

This clone has a single count. The chain uses TRBV4-2 and TRBJ2-3; 13 bases line up with TRBD2. Germline V gene lookup returns CDR1 LGHNA and CDR2 YNFKEQ. Trimming at V came to 2 bases and at J to 1 base, leaving 9 bases not matched to a gene. This CDR3 has 19 amino acids. The DNA for the CDR3 is TGTGCCAGCAGCCAACGCGGACTAGCGGGAGACCTCGGCACAGATACGCAGTATTTT. Translated, it gives CASSQRGLAGDLGTDTQYF.

This clone came up a few times. This chain connects TRBV12-5 to TRBJ1-4; a possible D gene is TRBD1 (5 bases). The CDR3 totals 14 residues. CDR1 is LGHNT, CDR2 FRNRAP, per germline. Trimming pared 3 bases from V and 8 bases from J, leaving 13 bases between. Written as DNA, the CDR3 is TGTGCTAGTGGTTTAGATGGGGGGAGGGAAAAACTGTTTTTT. Protein product: CASGLDGGREKLFF.

The chain recombines TRBV2 with TRBJ1-1; D is undetermined. Trimming removed 4 bases at V and 0 bases at J, with 6 bases between. This CDR3 contains 13 residues. The germline gives CDR1 SNHLY, CDR2 FYNNEI. CDR3 bases: TGTGCCAGCAGTGGGAGTTTGAACACTGAAGCTTTCTTT. As protein: CASSGSLNTEAFF. Filled out from reference TRBV2 and TRBJ1-1, the complete variable domain reads EPEVTQTPSHQVTQMGQEVILRCVPISNHLYFYWYRQILGQKVEFLVSFYNNEISEKSEIFDDQFSVERPDGSNFTLKIRSTKLEDSAMYFCASSGSLNTEAFFGQGTRLTVV.

The V call is TRBV6-5, the J call TRBJ2-3; possibly TRBD2 for D (6 bases). The V end was cut by 6 bases, the J end by 6 bases, with 19 bases between. This CDR3 is 15 amino acids long. Per germline, CDR1 MNHEY and CDR2 SVGAGI. CDR3 sequence reads: CASSQGAGPADTQYF. In nucleotides, the CDR3 is TGTGCCAGCAGCCAAGGGGCGGGACCGGCGGATACGCAGTATTTT.

This chain connects TRBV12-3 or TRBV12-4 to TRBJ1-1, with D possibly TRBD1 on 6 matching bases. Trimming stripped 3 bases from V and 10 bases from J, with 9 bases between. This CDR3 contains 11 residues. CDR3 protein: CASSLGGGAFF. The CDR3 DNA follows: TGTGCCAGCAGTTTGGGAGGGGGAGCTTTCTTT.

This clone was recorded once. The V call is TRBV10-3, the J call TRBJ1-2, with D hard to call. Trimming removed 6 bases from V and 4 bases from J, with 18 bases in between. Per the germline V gene, CDR1 is ENHRY and CDR2 is SYGVKD. This CDR3 comprises 15 residues. The CDR3 sequence is CAISVGRVPGYGYTF. The DNA for the CDR3 is TGTGCCATCAGCGTGGGGAGGGTCCCCGGCTATGGCTACACCTTC.